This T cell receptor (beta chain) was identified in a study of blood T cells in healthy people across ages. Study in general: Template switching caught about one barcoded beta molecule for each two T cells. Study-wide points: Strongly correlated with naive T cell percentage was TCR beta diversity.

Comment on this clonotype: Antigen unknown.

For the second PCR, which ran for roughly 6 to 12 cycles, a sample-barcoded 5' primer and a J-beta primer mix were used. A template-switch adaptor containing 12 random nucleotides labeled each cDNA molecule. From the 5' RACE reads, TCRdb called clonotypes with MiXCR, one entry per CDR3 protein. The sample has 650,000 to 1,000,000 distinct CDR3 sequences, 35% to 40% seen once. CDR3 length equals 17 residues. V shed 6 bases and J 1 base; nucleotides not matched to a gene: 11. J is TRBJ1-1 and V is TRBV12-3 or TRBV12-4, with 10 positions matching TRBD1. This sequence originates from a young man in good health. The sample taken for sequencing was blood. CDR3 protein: CASSPDRGQLGNTEAFF. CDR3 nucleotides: TGTGCCAGCAGCCCAGACAGGGGGCAGTTAGGGAACACTGAAGCTTTCTTT.